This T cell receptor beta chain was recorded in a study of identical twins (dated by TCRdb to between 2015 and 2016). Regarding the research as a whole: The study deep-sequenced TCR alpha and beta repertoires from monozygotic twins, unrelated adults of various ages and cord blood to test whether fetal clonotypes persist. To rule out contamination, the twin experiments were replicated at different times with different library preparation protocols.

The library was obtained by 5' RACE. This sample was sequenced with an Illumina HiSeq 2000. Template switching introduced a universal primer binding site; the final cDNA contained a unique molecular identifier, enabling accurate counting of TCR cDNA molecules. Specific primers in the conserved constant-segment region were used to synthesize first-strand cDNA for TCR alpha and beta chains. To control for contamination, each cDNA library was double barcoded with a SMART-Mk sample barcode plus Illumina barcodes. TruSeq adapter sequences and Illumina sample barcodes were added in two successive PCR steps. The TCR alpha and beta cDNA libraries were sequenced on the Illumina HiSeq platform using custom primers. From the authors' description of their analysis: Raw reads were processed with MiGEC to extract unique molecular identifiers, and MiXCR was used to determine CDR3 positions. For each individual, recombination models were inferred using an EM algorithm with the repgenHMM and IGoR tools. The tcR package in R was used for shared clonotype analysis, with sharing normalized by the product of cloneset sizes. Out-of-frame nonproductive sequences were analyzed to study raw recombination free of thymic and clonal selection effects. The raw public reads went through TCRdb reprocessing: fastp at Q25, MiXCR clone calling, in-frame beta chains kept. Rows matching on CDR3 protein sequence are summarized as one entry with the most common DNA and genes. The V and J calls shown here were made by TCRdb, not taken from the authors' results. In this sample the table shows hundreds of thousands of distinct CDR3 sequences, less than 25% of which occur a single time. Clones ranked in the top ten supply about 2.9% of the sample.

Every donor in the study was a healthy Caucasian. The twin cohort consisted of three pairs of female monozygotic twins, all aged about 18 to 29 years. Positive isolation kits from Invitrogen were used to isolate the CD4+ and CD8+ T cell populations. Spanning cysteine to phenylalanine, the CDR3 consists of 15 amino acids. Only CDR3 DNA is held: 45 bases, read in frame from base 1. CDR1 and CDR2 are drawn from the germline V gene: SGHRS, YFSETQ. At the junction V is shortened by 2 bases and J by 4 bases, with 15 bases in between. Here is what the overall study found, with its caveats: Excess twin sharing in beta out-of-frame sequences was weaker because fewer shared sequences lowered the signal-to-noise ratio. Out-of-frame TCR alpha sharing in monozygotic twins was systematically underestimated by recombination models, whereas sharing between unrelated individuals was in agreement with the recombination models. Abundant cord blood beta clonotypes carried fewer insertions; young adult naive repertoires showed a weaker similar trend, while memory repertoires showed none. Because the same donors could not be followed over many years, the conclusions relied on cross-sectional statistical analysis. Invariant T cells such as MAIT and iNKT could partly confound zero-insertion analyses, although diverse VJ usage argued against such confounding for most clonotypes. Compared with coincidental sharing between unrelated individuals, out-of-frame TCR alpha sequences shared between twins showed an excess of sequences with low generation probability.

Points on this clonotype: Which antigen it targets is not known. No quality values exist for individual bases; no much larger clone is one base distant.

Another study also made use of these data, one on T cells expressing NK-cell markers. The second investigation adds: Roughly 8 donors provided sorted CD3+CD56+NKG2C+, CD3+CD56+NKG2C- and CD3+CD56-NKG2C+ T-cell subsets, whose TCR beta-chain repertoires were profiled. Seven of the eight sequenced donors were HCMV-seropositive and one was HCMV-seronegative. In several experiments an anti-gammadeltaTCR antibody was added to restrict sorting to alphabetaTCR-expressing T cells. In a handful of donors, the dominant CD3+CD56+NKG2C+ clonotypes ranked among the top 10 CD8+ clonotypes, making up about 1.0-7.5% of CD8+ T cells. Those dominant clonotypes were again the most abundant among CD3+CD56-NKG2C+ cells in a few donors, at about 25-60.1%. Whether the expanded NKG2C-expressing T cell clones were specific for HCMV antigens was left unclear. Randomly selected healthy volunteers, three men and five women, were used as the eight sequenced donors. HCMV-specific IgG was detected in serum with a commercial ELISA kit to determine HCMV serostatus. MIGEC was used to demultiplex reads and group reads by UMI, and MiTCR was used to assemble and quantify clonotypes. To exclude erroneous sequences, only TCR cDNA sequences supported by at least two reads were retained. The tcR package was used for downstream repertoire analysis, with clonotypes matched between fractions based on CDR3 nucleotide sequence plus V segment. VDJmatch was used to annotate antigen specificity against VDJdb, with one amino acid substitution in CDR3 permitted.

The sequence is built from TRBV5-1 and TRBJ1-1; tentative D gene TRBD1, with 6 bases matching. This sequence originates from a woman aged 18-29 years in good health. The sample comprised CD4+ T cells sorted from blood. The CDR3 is CASSFYGGPGTEAFF. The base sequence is TGCGCCAGCAGCTTCTATGGGGGGCCGGGCACTGAAGCTTTCTTT.